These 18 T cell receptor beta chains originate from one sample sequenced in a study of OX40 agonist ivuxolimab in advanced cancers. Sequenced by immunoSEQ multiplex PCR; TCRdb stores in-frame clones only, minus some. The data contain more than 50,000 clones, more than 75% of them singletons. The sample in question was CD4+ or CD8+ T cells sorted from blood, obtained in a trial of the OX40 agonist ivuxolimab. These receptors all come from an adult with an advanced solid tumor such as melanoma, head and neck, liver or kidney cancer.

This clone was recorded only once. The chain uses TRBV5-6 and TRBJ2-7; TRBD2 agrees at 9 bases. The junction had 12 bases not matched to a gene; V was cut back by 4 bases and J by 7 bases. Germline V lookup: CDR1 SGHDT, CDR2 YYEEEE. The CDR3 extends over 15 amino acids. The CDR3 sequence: CASSLSGRPPLEQYF. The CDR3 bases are TGTGCCAGCAGCCTCAGCGGGAGGCCCCCTTTGGAGCAGTACTTC.

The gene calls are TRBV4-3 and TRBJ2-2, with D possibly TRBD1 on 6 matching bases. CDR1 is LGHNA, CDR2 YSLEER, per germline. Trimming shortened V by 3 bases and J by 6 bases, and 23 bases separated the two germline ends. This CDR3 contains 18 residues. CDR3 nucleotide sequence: TGCGCCAGCAGCCAGGGTTTTTCCGACAGGTGGAGGTCCGGGGAGCTGTTTTTT. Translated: CASSQGFSDRWRSGELFF.

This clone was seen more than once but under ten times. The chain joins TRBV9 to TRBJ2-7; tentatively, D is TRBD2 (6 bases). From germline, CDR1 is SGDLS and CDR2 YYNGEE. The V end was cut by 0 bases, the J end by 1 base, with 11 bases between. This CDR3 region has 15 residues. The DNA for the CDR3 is TGTGCCAGCAGCGTAGGGGGACTTGATTCCTACGAGCAGTACTTC. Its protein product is CASSVGGLDSYEQYF.

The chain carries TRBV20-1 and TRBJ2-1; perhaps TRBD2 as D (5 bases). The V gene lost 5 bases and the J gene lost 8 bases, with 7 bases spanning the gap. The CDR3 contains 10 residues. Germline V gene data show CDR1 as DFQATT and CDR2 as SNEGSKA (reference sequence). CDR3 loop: CSASADEQFF. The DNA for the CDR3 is TGCAGTGCTTCAGCGGATGAGCAGTTCTTC.

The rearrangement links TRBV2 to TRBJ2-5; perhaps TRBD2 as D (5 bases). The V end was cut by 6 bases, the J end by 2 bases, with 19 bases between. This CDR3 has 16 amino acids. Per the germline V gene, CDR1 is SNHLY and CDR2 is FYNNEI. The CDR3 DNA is TGTGCCAGCAGATTTAGGACGGCGGGCCTGCAAGAGACCCAGTACTTC. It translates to CASRFRTAGLQETQYF.

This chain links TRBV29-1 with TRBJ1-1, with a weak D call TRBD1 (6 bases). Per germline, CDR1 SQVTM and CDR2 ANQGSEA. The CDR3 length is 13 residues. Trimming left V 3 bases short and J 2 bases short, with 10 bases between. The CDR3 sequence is CSVDRGANTEAFF. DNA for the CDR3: TGCAGCGTTGATCGGGGGGCAAACACTGAAGCTTTCTTT. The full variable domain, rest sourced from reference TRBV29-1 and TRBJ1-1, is SAVISQKPSRDICQRGTSLTIQCQVDSQVTMMFWYRQQPGQSLTLIATANQGSEATYESGFVIDKFPISRPNLTFSTLTVSNMSPEDSSIYLCSVDRGANTEAFFGQGTRLTVV.

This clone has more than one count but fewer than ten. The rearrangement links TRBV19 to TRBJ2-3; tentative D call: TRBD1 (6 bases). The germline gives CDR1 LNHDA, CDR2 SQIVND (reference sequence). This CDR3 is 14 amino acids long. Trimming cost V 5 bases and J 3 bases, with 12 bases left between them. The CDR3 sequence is CASSLGGRTDTQYF. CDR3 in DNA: TGTGCCAGTAGTCTTGGGGGCCGGACAGATACGCAGTATTTT.

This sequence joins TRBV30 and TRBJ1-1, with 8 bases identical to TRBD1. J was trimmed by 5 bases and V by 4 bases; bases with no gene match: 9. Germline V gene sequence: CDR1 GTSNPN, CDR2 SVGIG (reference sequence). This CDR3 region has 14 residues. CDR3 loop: CAWIPDRGGTEAFF. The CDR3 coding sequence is TGTGCCTGGATCCCAGACAGGGGAGGGACTGAAGCTTTCTTT.

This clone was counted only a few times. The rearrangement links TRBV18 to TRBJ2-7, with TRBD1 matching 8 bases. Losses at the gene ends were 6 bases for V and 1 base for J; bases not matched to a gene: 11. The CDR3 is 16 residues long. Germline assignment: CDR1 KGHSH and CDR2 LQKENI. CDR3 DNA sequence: TGTGCCAGCTCCCCGCTGGGACAGGCGCTTTCCTACGAGCAGTACTTC. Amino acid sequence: CASSPLGQALSYEQYF.

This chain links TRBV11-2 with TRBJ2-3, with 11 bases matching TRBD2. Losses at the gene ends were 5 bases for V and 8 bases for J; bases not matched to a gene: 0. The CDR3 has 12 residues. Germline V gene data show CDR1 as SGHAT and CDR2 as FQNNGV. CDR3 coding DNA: TGTGCCAGCAGCCTAGCGGGAGGTACGCAGTATTTT. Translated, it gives CASSLAGGTQYF.

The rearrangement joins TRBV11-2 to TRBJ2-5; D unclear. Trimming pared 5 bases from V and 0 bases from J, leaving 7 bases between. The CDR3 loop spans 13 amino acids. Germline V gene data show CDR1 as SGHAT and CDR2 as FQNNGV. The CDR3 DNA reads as TGTGCCAGCAGCGCCGGACACCAAGAGACCCAGTACTTC. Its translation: CASSAGHQETQYF.

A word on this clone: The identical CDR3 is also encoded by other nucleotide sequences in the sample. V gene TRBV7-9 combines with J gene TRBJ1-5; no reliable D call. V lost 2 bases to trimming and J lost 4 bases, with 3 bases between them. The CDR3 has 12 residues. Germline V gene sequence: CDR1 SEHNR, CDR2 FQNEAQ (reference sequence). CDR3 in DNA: TGTGCCAGCAGCTTACCTAATCAGCCCCAGCATTTT. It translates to CASSLPNQPQHF. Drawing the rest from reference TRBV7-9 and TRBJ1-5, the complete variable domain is DTGVSQNPRHKITKRGQNVTFRCDPISEHNRLYWYRQTLGQGPEFLTYFQNEAQLEKSRLLSDRFSAERPKGSFSTLEIQRTEQGDSAMYLCASSLPNQPQHFGDGTRLSIL.

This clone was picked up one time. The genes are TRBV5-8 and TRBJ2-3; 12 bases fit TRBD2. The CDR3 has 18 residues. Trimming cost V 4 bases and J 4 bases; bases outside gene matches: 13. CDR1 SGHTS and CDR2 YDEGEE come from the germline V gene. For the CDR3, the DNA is TGTGCCAGCAGCCGCCCTAGCGGGGGGGGTATCCCCCCAGATACGCAGTATTTT. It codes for CASSRPSGGGIPPDTQYF.

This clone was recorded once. The CDR3 reads CASSRQENEQFF. CDR3 nucleotides: TGTGCCAGCTCACGCCAAGAAAATGAGCAGTTCTTC. This chain uses TRBV18 with TRBJ2-1; D is unclear. Trimming removed 4 bases at V and 7 bases at J, with 8 bases between. The V gene's germline CDR1 is KGHSH and CDR2 LQKENI. The CDR3 is 12 residues long.

CDR3 nucleotides: TGTGCCAGTAATCGCGGGGAAGGAAATGAAAAACTGTTTTTT. It specifies CASNRGEGNEKLFF. The rearrangement links TRBV19 to TRBJ1-4; D is ambiguous. The germline V gene has CDR1 LNHDA and CDR2 SQIVND (reference sequence). V was shortened by 7 bases and J by 5 bases, with 14 bases between the two germline ends. The CDR3 extends over 14 amino acids.

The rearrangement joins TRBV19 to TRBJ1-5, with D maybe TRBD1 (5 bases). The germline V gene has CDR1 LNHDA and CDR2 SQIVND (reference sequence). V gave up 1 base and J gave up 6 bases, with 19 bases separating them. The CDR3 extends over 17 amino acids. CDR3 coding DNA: TGTGCCAGTAGTATAGTTGGAGGGCAGGGATTGATTCAGCCCCAGCATTTT. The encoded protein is CASSIVGGQGLIQPQHF.

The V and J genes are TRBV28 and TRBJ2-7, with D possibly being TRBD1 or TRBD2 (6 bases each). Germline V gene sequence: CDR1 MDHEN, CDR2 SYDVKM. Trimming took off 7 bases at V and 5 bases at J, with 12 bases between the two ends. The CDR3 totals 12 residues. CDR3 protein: CASNGGGNEQYF. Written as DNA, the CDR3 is TGTGCCAGCAATGGAGGGGGAAACGAGCAGTACTTC.

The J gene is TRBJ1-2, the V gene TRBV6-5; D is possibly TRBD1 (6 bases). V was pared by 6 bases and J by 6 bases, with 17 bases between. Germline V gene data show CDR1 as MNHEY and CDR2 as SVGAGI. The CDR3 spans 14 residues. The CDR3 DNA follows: TGTGCCAGCAGCTACCGGGACAACCTCGATGGCTACACCTTC. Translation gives CASSYRDNLDGYTF.